What follows are 24 T cell receptor beta chains derived from one specimen sequenced in a study of cytomegalovirus exposure and HLA in healthy donors. PCR used 60 Vbeta primers and 13 Jbeta primers. Sequencing was performed with immunoSEQ multiplex PCR; in TCRdb, only in-frame clones are kept and a portion is missing. The sample holds about 63,000 clones, approximately 73% seen once. Sequencing was performed on PBMCs. These TCRs come from a man in his fifties or sixties in good health and CMV-seronegative.

The V and J genes are TRBV6-4 and TRBJ2-3, with D possibly TRBD2 on 5 matching bases. The CDR3 has 15 residues. Germline loops: CDR1 MRHNA, CDR2 SNTAGT. The ends were cut back, 6 bases at V and 0 bases at J, with 13 bases in the middle. The CDR3 nucleotides read TGTGCCAGCAGCCAGACTACTACTAGCACAGATACGCAGTATTTT. It is translated as CASSQTTTSTDTQYF.

V is TRBV5-8 and J is TRBJ1-1; 8 nucleotides match TRBD1. The CDR3 spans 16 residues. Germline assignment: CDR1 SGHTS and CDR2 YDEGEE. Germline trimming cut 8 bases from V and 2 bases from J; bases unmatched to any gene: 14. The CDR3 sequence: CASLGQGAFRNTEAFF. The CDR3 DNA reads as TGTGCCAGTCTAGGCCAGGGGGCTTTTAGAAACACTGAAGCTTTCTTT.

The J gene is TRBJ1-2, the V gene TRBV4-2, with unresolved D. CDR3 size: 16 residues. CDR1 and CDR2 from the germline V gene are LGHNA and YNFKEQ. Trimming removed 0 bases from V and 0 bases from J, with 11 bases in between. The CDR3 DNA reads as TGTGCCAGCAGCCAAGATTCTAGTCTAGCTAACTATGGCTACACCTTC. Translating gives CASSQDSSLANYGYTF.

This sequence joins TRBV19 and TRBJ1-3; 7 nucleotides line up with TRBD1. V gave up 5 bases and J gave up 0 bases; unmatched junction bases: 16. The CDR3 sequence is 19 residues long. Germline V gene data show CDR1 as LNHDA and CDR2 as SQIVND (reference sequence). Written as DNA, the CDR3 is TGTGCCAGTAGTGCCCGGGACAGCCGCTTCCTGAGCTCTGGAAACACCATATATTTT. This codes for CASSARDSRFLSSGNTIYF.

This clone is a singleton in its sample. For the CDR3, the DNA is TGTGCCAGCAGTGCTCACCCGGGACAGGGGAATTCACCCCTCCACTTT. It yields the protein CASSAHPGQGNSPLHF. V gene TRBV9 combines with J gene TRBJ1-6; 10 nucleotides line up with TRBD1. CDR3 length: 16 residues. J was trimmed by 7 bases and V by 5 bases; bases with no gene match: 9. Germline CDR1 is SGDLS and CDR2 is YYNGEE.

Only one count was recorded for this clone. The V and J genes are TRBV7-2 and TRBJ2-7; D gene uncertain. CDR3 size: 14 residues. V was clipped by 0 bases and J by 6 bases, with 12 bases between them. Germline V CDR1 and CDR2: SGHTA, FQGNSA. The CDR3 DNA follows: TGTGCCAGCAGCTTAGCGTCCCCCGAGAGCGAGCAGTACTTC. Residues: CASSLASPESEQYF.

The CDR3 loop reads CASRPIAGRKETQYF. In DNA form, the CDR3 reads TGTGCCAGCAGGCCCATAGCGGGGAGGAAGGAGACCCAGTACTTC. The chain recombines TRBV6-5 with TRBJ2-5; 8 bases map to TRBD2. The CDR3 sequence is 15 residues long. V lost 6 bases and J lost 5; bases outside the gene matches: 11. CDR1 and CDR2 from the germline V gene are MNHEY and SVGAGI.

This chain joins TRBV18 and TRBJ1-1, with D possibly TRBD1 on 6 matching bases. Germline loops: CDR1 KGHSH, CDR2 LQKENI. V shed 3 bases and J shed 2 bases, with 10 bases lying between them. This CDR3 comprises 14 residues. CDR3 region: CASSPGQTNTEAFF. The DNA for the CDR3 is TGTGCCAGCTCACCCGGACAGACTAACACTGAAGCTTTCTTT. Full variable domain (remainder filled in from reference TRBV18 and TRBJ1-1): NAGVMQNPRHLVRRRGQEARLRCSPMKGHSHVYWYRQLPEEGLKFMVYLQKENIIDESGMPKERFSAEFPKEGPSILRIQQVVRGDSAAYFCASSPGQTNTEAFFGQGTRLTVV.

The chain links TRBV7-2 to TRBJ1-1, with TRBD1 matching 8 bases. The CDR3 consists of 14 residues. In germline, CDR1 is SGHTA, CDR2 FQGNSA. J gave up 4 bases and V 3 bases, and 4 bases lay outside the gene matches. The CDR3 region has the DNA TGTGCCAGCAGCTTCGGACAGGGAGCCACTGAAGCTTTCTTT. Translating gives CASSFGQGATEAFF.

This clone came up once. The V gene is TRBV29-1, the J gene TRBJ2-1, with D possibly matching TRBD2 (7 bases). The CDR3 has 14 amino acids. Per germline, CDR1 SQVTM and CDR2 ANQGSEA. The germline V and J ends were trimmed by 3 bases and 7 bases, with 16 bases remaining between them. CDR3 protein: CSVDLEGGLNEQFF. The CDR3 nucleotides read TGCAGCGTTGACCTTGAGGGGGGACTAAATGAGCAGTTCTTC.

This clone was found once. The V gene is TRBV5-6, the J gene TRBJ2-4; possible D gene TRBD2, 7 bases. CDR3 length: 17 amino acids. Germline CDR1 reads SGHDT; CDR2 reads YYEEEE. The germline V and J ends were trimmed by 4 bases and 0 bases, with 17 bases remaining between them. This CDR3 is CASSVFGGGVAKNIQYF. In DNA form, the CDR3 reads TGTGCCAGCAGCGTTTTTGGCGGGGGCGTAGCCAAAAACATTCAGTACTTC.

V is TRBV19 and J is TRBJ1-1; no clear D. Between the trimmed V and J ends, which lost 7 bases and 5 bases, there was a span of 20 bases. Germline V gene sequence: CDR1 LNHDA, CDR2 SQIVND (reference sequence). The CDR3 sequence is 15 residues long. CDR3 sequence reads: CASITWFGRETEAFF. The CDR3 nucleotides read TGTGCCAGTATCACCTGGTTTGGGCGCGAAACTGAAGCTTTCTTT.

The chain employs TRBV11-2 and TRBJ2-7; 10 nucleotides align to TRBD2. The CDR3 is 16 amino acids. J was trimmed by 3 bases and V by 8 bases; bases with no gene match: 13. Germline loops: CDR1 SGHAT, CDR2 FQNNGV. CDR3 in amino acids: CASRRSASGGFYEQYF. The CDR3, as DNA: TGTGCCAGCCGACGGAGTGCTAGCGGGGGATTCTACGAGCAGTACTTC.

This clone came up a few times. A junction boundary mismatches the germline segment, possibly from a read error. The chain employs TRBV7-9 and TRBJ2-1, with TRBD1 matching over 10 bases. The germline V gene encodes CDR1 SEHNR and CDR2 FQNEAQ (reference sequence). The CDR3 sequence is 16 residues long. The CDR3 protein is CSSSPGGQGWNGEQFF. The CDR3 DNA follows: TGTTCCAGCAGCCCAGGGGGACAGGGGTGGAACGGTGAGCAGTTCTTC.

The J gene is TRBJ2-5, the V gene TRBV6-1; the D gene is possibly TRBD1 (5 bases). This CDR3 contains 17 residues. The germline CDR1 and CDR2 sequences are MNHNS and SASEGT. Between the trimmed V and J ends, which lost 0 bases and 6 bases, there was a span of 20 bases. The CDR3: CASSEAPPGAGTKTQYF. DNA for the CDR3: TGTGCCAGCAGTGAAGCGCCCCCTGGGGCAGGTACGAAGACCCAGTACTTC.

The rearrangement joins TRBV7-9 to TRBJ2-7, with 8 bases identical to TRBD1. The CDR3 runs 14 residues. CDR1 and CDR2 from the germline V gene are SEHNR and FQNEAQ (reference sequence). V dropped 6 bases and J dropped 0; count of bases not matched to a gene: 4. For the CDR3, the DNA is TGTGCCAGCAGACAGGGGGGTCCCTCCTACGAGCAGTACTTC. It is translated as CASRQGGPSYEQYF.

This clone has more than one count but fewer than ten. The chain is built from TRBV25-1 and TRBJ2-3; a possible D gene is TRBD1 (5 bases). The CDR3 runs to 12 residues. Trimming pared 11 bases from V and 6 bases from J, leaving 15 bases between. Germline V gene data show CDR1 as MGHDK and CDR2 as SYGVNS. The CDR3 loop is CAAQGVSDTQYF. In DNA, the CDR3 is TGTGCCGCCCAGGGCGTCTCCGATACGCAGTATTTT.

The chain couples TRBV5-5 to TRBJ1-1, with D perhaps TRBD1 (5 bases). There are 14 residues in the CDR3. Germline values: CDR1 SGHKS, CDR2 YYEKEE (reference sequence). Deletions cut 3 bases from V and 4 bases from J, with 13 bases between. CDR3 bases: TGTGCCAGCAGCTGGATGTGGGGCAGCACTGAAGCTTTCTTT. Its translation is CASSWMWGSTEAFF.

In its sample, this clone was seen a few times. The rearrangement joins TRBV13 to TRBJ1-1; 8 nucleotides match TRBD1. The CDR3 runs 13 residues. Germline CDR1 and CDR2: PRHDT and FYEKMQ (reference sequence). With 4 bases clipped from V and 5 bases from J, the junction kept 3 bases outside the gene matches. The CDR3 loop is CASSSRGRTEAFF. Written as DNA, the CDR3 is TGTGCCAGCAGCTCCAGGGGGCGGACTGAAGCTTTCTTT.

The chain employs TRBV13 and TRBJ1-6, with TRBD1 as a possible D gene (5 bases). The CDR3 has 16 residues. V lost 5 bases to trimming and J lost 8 bases, with 19 bases between them. Germline lookup yields CDR1 PRHDT and CDR2 FYEKMQ (reference sequence). The CDR3 region is CASSGPPPGGYSPLHF. CDR3 DNA sequence: TGTGCCAGCAGCGGACCCCCCCCCGGGGGGTATTCACCCCTCCACTTT.

The chain is built from TRBV6-6 and TRBJ1-2, with 8 bases identical to TRBD1. There are 16 residues in the CDR3. V was pared by 1 base and J by 8 bases, with 12 bases of the junction left unmatched. In germline, CDR1 is MNHNY, CDR2 SVGAGI (reference sequence). CDR3 nucleotides: TGTGCCAGCAGTTACTATACGACGGACAGGGCCGGGGGCTACACCTTC. Its translation is CASSYYTTDRAGGYTF.

The chain has TRBV4-2 and TRBJ2-2, with D hard to call. This CDR3 has 15 amino acids. Germline assignment: CDR1 LGHNA and CDR2 YNFKEQ. V dropped 1 base and J dropped 0 bases, with 6 bases sitting between them. The CDR3 here is CASSQGLANTGELFF. The CDR3 coding sequence is TGTGCCAGCAGCCAAGGGCTGGCGAACACCGGGGAGCTGTTTTTT.

The chain links TRBV27 to TRBJ1-5; D ambiguous. There are 14 residues in the CDR3. V gave up 5 bases and J gave up 4 bases, with 12 bases separating them. The V gene's germline CDR1 is MNHEY and CDR2 SMNVEV (reference sequence). CDR3 amino acids: CASSNGLGNQPQHF. The CDR3 DNA sequence: TGTGCCAGCAGTAACGGACTCGGGAATCAGCCCCAGCATTTT.

In DNA, the CDR3 is TGTGCCACCAGCAGAGATCTAAACACTGAAGCTTTCTTT. Amino acids: CATSRDLNTEAFF. V gene TRBV15 combines with J gene TRBJ1-1; D uncertain. Germline CDR1 LNHNV, CDR2 YYDKDF (reference sequence). V lost 0 bases, J lost 2 bases, and 4 bases lay in between. CDR3 length: 13 amino acids.